These T cell receptor beta chains were read from a single sample in a study of blood T cells in healthy people across ages. A single record per CDR3 protein comes from TCRdb applying MiXCR to the 5' RACE reads. The sample gives more than 650,000 distinct CDR3 sequences, around a fifth of which show up once; around 22% is in the top ten. What was sequenced was blood. The receptors originated from a man between 65 and 85 years old in good health. CDR3s include the opening cysteine and the closing phenylalanine or tryptophan. A D gene is named only where the DNA matches it firmly. Clone size is not always given. Where it is, it says once, few, many or a class for expanded clones.

v_gene	abundance	d_gene	len	j_gene	CDR3aa	CDR3nt
TRBV5-1	few	.	16	TRBJ2-3	CASSPSLAKSTDTQYF	TGCGCCAGCAGCCCCTCGCTAGCGAAAAGCACAGATACGCAGTATTTT
TRBV5-1	few	.	13	TRBJ1-2	CASSWDGTSGYTF	TGCGCCAGCAGCTGGGACGGGACATCCGGCTACACCTTC
TRBV10-3	.	TRBD2	15	TRBJ2-1	CAISELAGVQNEQFF	TGTGCCATCAGTGAGCTAGCGGGAGTACAGAATGAGCAGTTCTTC
TRBV29-1	few	TRBD2	15	TRBJ2-2	CSPPLAGENTGELFF	TGCAGCCCCCCCCTAGCGGGAGAGAACACCGGGGAGCTGTTTTTT
TRBV12-3/TRBV12-4	few	.	13	TRBJ2-3	CASSLWVADTQYF	TGTGCCAGCAGTTTGTGGGTGGCAGATACGCAGTATTTT
TRBV6-5	.	.	16	TRBJ1-1	CASSYSKNARYTEAFF	TGTGCCAGCAGTTACTCGAAAAACGCTCGATACACTGAAGCTTTCTTT
TRBV7-3	.	.	14	TRBJ2-2	CASSFRMNTGELFF	TGTGCCAGCAGCTTTCGTATGAACACCGGGGAGCTGTTTTTT
TRBV12-3/TRBV12-4	many	TRBD1	13	TRBJ2-5	CASSRDRGETQYF	TGTGCCAGCAGTCGGGACAGGGGAGAGACCCAGTACTTC
TRBV12-3/TRBV12-4	many	.	16	TRBJ2-7	CASSENRGQSLYEQYF	TGTGCCAGCAGTGAAAATCGTGGGCAGAGCCTTTACGAGCAGTACTTC
TRBV5-1	few	.	16	TRBJ2-1	CASSPLVSGSYNEQFF	TGCGCCAGCAGCCCGCTCGTTAGCGGATCTTACAATGAGCAGTTCTTC
TRBV7-9	few	.	16	TRBJ2-7	CASSLPGLIGAYEQYF	TGTGCCAGCAGCTTACCCGGGCTTATTGGGGCCTACGAGCAGTACTTC
TRBV20-1	once	TRBD2	18	TRBJ2-1	CSASGTSGRRGPYNEQFF	TGCAGTGCCTCCGGGACTAGCGGGAGGCGAGGCCCCTACAATGAGCAGTTCTTC
TRBV28	.	.	14	TRBJ1-1	CASSLPQGVTEAFF	TGTGCCAGCAGTTTACCCCAGGGAGTCACTGAAGCTTTCTTT
TRBV4-1	.	.	18	TRBJ2-6	CASSQDLVGYAGANVLTF	TGCGCCAGCAGCCAAGATTTAGTGGGGTATGCTGGGGCCAACGTCCTGACTTTC
TRBV12-3/TRBV12-4	.	.	13	TRBJ1-2	CASSLVSSMAYTF	TGTGCCAGCAGTTTAGTTAGTTCTATGGCCTACACCTTC
TRBV20-1	few	.	13	TRBJ2-4	CSARSIAKNIQYF	TGCAGTGCTAGGAGTATAGCCAAAAACATTCAGTACTTC
TRBV27	.	TRBD1	17	TRBJ2-2	CASRGGQGLVGTGELFF	TGTGCCAGCAGGGGGGGACAGGGACTCGTAGGCACCGGGGAGCTGTTTTTT